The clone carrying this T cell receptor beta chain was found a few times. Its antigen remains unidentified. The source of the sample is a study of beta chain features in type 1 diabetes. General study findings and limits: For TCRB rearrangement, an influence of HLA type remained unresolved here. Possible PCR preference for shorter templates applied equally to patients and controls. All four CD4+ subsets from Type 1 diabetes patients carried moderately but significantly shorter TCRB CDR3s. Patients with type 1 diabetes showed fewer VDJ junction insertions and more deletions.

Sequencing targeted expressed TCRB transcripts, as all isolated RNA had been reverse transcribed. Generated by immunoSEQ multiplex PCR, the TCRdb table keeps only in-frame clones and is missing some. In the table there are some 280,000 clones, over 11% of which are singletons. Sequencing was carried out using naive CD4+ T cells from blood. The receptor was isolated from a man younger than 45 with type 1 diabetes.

The CDR3 DNA is TGTGCCAGCAGCTTAGCGAGGGCAACTAGCGGAGAGCAGTTCTTC. Amino acid sequence: CASSLARATSGEQFF. The V and J genes are TRBV7-2 and TRBJ2-1, with 8 bases that match TRBD2. V was pared by 0 bases and J by 10 bases, with 8 bases of the junction left unmatched. The CDR3 runs 15 residues. The V gene's germline CDR1 is SGHTA and CDR2 FQGNSA. The full variable domain, with the rest looked up from reference TRBV7-2 and TRBJ2-1, is GAGVSQSPSNKVTEKGKDVELRCDPISGHTALYWYRQSLGQGLEFLIYFQGNSAPDKSGLPSDRFSAERTGGSVSTLTIQRTQQEDSAVYLCASSLARATSGEQFFGPGTRLTVL.